These 11 T cell receptor beta chains were sequenced from one sample in a study of Graves' ophthalmopathy and Graves' hyperthyroidism. Scientists amplified the TCR beta CDR3 regions from RNA transcripts. First-round RT-PCR employed HTBI primers, with a second-round multiplex PCR after it. TCRdb re-called the multiplex PCR reads with MiXCR, one entry per CDR3 protein. The sample yields some 360,000 distinct CDR3 sequences, about 17% seen once. The sequenced sample was peripheral blood. These TCRs come from an adult woman with stable Graves' hyperthyroidism.

Many counts were recorded for this clonotype. Germline is not matched at one junction end, which may reflect a read error. The J gene is TRBJ2-7, the V gene TRBV20-1, with 8 bases aligning to TRBD2. Germline V gene data show CDR1 as DFQATT and CDR2 as SNEGSKA (reference sequence). The CDR3 sequence is 16 residues long. The CDR3 nucleotides read TGCAGTGTTAGAAGGCCTAATAGCGGGACCAACTACGAGCAGTACTTC. Protein sequence: CSVRRPNSGTNYEQYF.

This clonotype appeared many times. An end of the junction differs from the germline gene, which may be a read error. V is TRBV5-1 and J is TRBJ2-4, with D maybe TRBD2 (6 bases). Per germline, CDR1 SGHRS and CDR2 YFSETQ. This CDR3 has 15 amino acids. DNA for the CDR3: TGCGCCAGCAGCTTAGGCGGAGGGGACGGAAACATTAAGTACTTC. It yields the protein CASSLGGGDGNIKYF.

This clonotype was counted at least ten times. V usage is TRBV19 and J usage is TRBJ1-6; no definite D call. Per germline, CDR1 LNHDA and CDR2 SQIVND (reference sequence). CDR3 length equals 14 residues. The germline V and J ends were trimmed by 4 bases and 7 bases, with 11 bases remaining between them. The chain's CDR3 is CASSNAADNSPLHF. CDR3 nucleotide sequence: TGTGCCAGTAGTAACGCAGCAGACAATTCACCCCTCCACTTT. The full variable domain, in which reference TRBV19 and TRBJ1-6 provide the parts outside the CDR3, is DGGITQSPKYLFRKEGQNVTLSCEQNLNHDAMYWYRQDPGQGLRLIYYSQIVNDFQKGDIAEGYSVSREKKESFPLTVTSAQKNPTAFYLCASSNAADNSPLHFGNGTRLTVT.

This chain links TRBV18 with TRBJ2-7; 11 positions agree with TRBD1. The germline V gene has CDR1 KGHSH and CDR2 LQKENI. CDR3 length: 15 residues. The V gene end was trimmed by 6 bases and the J gene end by 9 bases; junction bases not matched to a gene: 13. The CDR3 DNA reads TGTGCCAGCTCGTTGGGACAGGGGGGAACTTCGTGGCAGTACTTC. This codes for CASSLGQGGTSWQYF.

The genes are TRBV5-1 and TRBJ2-7; 8 nucleotides align to TRBD2. Germline CDR1 is SGHRS and CDR2 is YFSETQ. This CDR3 is 14 amino acids long. The trim removed 3 bases at V and 8 bases at J, leaving 10 bases unmatched. The CDR3 sequence is CASSSKRERDKQYF. CDR3 bases: TGCGCCAGCAGCTCCAAGCGGGAGAGGGACAAGCAGTACTTC. Looking up the rest from reference TRBV5-1 and TRBJ2-7 gives the full variable domain: KAGVTQTPRYLIKTRGQQVTLSCSPISGHRSVSWYQQTPGQGLQFLFEYFSETQRNKGNFPGRFSGRQFSNSRSEMNVSTLELGDSALYLCASSSKRERDKQYFGPGTRLTVT.

This clonotype was recorded many times. The chain combines TRBV28 with TRBJ2-2; no firm D call. V lost 6 bases and J 0 bases, leaving 14 bases between the germline ends. Per the germline V gene, CDR1 is MDHEN and CDR2 is SYDVKM. This CDR3 region has 16 residues. The CDR3 region is CASRRWSNPNTGELFF. As DNA, the CDR3 is TGTGCCAGCAGACGGTGGAGTAACCCGAACACCGGGGAGCTGTTTTTT.

This clonotype was picked up a small number of times. The gene calls are TRBV7-8 and TRBJ2-1, with a possible D match to TRBD1 (5 bases). Germline values: CDR1 SGHVS, CDR2 FQNEAQ. This CDR3 has 16 residues. The V end was cut by 0 bases, the J end by 8 bases, with 17 bases between. The CDR3 nucleotides read TGTGCCAGCAGCTTAGCGTCAGGGCCTACTGGGGATGAGCAGTTCTTC. It codes for CASSLASGPTGDEQFF.

Comments on this clonotype: Relative to the germline gene, one junction end is altered; a read error may explain this. V and J are TRBV2 and TRBJ1-2; D unclear. The V gene's germline CDR1 is SNHLY and CDR2 FYNNEI. CDR3 length equals 14 residues. The CDR3, as DNA: TGTGCCAGCAGTGATTTAGTCATCTACTATGGTTACACCTTC. Its translation: CASSDLVIYYGYTF.

A remark on this clonotype: Given a much more abundant clone one base away, this may be a read error. A read error is likely, as this CDR3 ends without the conserved phenylalanine or tryptophan. This chain uses TRBV2 with TRBJ2-2, with 10 bases matching TRBD2. V was clipped by 5 bases and J by 1 base; unmatched bases: 4. CDR1 and CDR2 from the germline V gene are SNHLY and FYNNEI. The CDR3 is made up of 16 amino acids. CDR3 region: CASSFSSGRNTGELFS. In DNA form, the CDR3 reads TGTGCCAGCAGTTTTTCTAGCGGGAGGAACACCGGGGAGCTGTTTTCT.

Comment on this clonotype: Because it lacks the conserved phenylalanine or tryptophan at the end, this CDR3 is likely a read error. The rearrangement links TRBV6-5 to TRBJ1-1, with a possible D match to TRBD1 (5 bases). The CDR3 runs to 13 residues. Germline assignment: CDR1 MNHEY and CDR2 SVGAGI. The CDR3 DNA reads as TGTGCCAGCTGTTACTCGGGGGACTCTGAAGCTTTCGTT. This sequence encodes CASCYSGDSEAFV.

The table lists this clonotype with many counts. This CDR3 is CAWSEGQGYEQYF. In DNA form, the CDR3 reads TGTGCCTGGAGTGAGGGACAGGGCTACGAGCAGTACTTC. This chain joins TRBV30 and TRBJ2-7, with TRBD1 identical over 9 bases. CDR1 is GTSNPN, CDR2 SVGIG, per germline (reference sequence). The CDR3 extends over 13 amino acids. Trimming removed 1 base from V and 3 bases from J; junction bases left unmatched: 1.